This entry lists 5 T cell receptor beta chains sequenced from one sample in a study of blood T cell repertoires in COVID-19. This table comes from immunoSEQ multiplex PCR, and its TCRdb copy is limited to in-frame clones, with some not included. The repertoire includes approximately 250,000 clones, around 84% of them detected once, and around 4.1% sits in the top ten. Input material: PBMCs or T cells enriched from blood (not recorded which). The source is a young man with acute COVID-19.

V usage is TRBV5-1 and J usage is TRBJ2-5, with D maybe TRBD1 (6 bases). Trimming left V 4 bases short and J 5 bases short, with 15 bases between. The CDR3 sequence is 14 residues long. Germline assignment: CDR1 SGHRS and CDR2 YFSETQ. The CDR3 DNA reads TGCGCCAGCAGCGGGGGCCTAAACGGGGAGACCCAGTACTTC. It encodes CASSGGLNGETQYF.

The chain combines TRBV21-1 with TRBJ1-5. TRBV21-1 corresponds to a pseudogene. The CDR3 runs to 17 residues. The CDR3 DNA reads TGTGCCAGCAGCTTCCCTGGAGGCACTTATAGCAATCAGCCCCAGCATTTT. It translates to CASSFPGGTYSNQPQHF.

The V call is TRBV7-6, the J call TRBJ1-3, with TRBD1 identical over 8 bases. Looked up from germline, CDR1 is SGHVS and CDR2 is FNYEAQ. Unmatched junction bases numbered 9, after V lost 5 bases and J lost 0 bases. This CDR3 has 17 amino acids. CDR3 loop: CASSQLQGELSGNTIYF. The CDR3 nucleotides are TGTGCCAGCAGCCAACTACAGGGGGAACTCTCTGGAAACACCATATATTTT.

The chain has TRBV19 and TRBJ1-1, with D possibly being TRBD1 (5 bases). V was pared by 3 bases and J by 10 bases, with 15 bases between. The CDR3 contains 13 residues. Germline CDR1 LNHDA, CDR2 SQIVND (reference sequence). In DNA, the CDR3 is TGTGCCAGTAGTATGGCAGGGTATTCGGCAGCTTTCTTT. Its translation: CASSMAGYSAAFF. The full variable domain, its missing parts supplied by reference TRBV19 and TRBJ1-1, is DGGITQSPKYLFRKEGQNVTLSCEQNLNHDAMYWYRQDPGQGLRLIYYSQIVNDFQKGDIAEGYSVSREKKESFPLTVTSAQKNPTAFYLCASSMAGYSAAFFGQGTRLTVV.

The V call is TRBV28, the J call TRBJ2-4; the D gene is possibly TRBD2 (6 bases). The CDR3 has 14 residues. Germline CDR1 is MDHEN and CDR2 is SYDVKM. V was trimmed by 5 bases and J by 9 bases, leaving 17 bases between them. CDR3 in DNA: TGTGCCAGCAGTCCCGCCGGAGGGTGGGGCATTCAGTACTTC. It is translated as CASSPAGGWGIQYF.